A single sample gave rise to the 27 T cell receptor beta chains below, sequenced in a study of blood T cell repertoires in COVID-19. Profiled with immunoSEQ multiplex PCR; TCRdb holds only in-frame clones, not every one. This table holds fewer than 250,000 clones, more than 80% found once. Sequencing used peripheral blood. Receptor source: a human donor in a cohort sampled during active COVID-19.

The V gene is TRBV19, the J gene TRBJ1-5, with 7 bases identical to TRBD1. The CDR3 length is 14 residues. Per germline, CDR1 LNHDA and CDR2 SQIVND (reference sequence). The V gene end was trimmed by 5 bases and the J gene end by 7 bases; junction bases not matched to a gene: 8. CDR3 sequence: CASSPTGVGQPQHF. As DNA, the CDR3 is TGTGCCAGTAGTCCCACAGGGGTCGGGCAGCCCCAGCATTTT.

This sequence joins TRBV27 and TRBJ2-7, with TRBD2 matching 10 bases. This CDR3 is built from 15 residues. V gave up 0 bases and J gave up 5 bases; unmatched junction bases: 4. Germline V gives CDR1 MNHEY, CDR2 SMNVEV (reference sequence). CDR3 nucleotide sequence: TGTGCCAGCAGTTTATCGAGCGGGAGGGCCGACGAGCAGTACTTC. Translation: CASSLSSGRADEQYF.

A few counts support this clone. The V gene is TRBV2, the J gene TRBJ2-3; 8 bases map to TRBD2. CDR3 size: 15 residues. The J segment lost 2 bases and the V segment lost 3 bases, leaving 4 bases of the junction unmatched. In germline, CDR1 is SNHLY, CDR2 FYNNEI. CDR3 bases: TGTGCCAGCAGTGACGCTAGCGGGTACACAGATACGCAGTATTTT. Its protein is CASSDASGYTDTQYF.

This sequence joins TRBV19 and TRBJ2-5, with TRBD2 as a possible D gene (7 bases). The CDR3 runs to 13 residues. CDR1 and CDR2 (germline): LNHDA, SQIVND (reference sequence). V gave up 8 bases and J gave up 1 base, with 11 bases separating them. DNA of the CDR3: TGTGCCAGTGCTGCGGGGGCCCAAGAGACCCAGTACTTC. As protein: CASAAGAQETQYF. Complete variable domain (other parts from reference TRBV19 and TRBJ2-5): DGGITQSPKYLFRKEGQNVTLSCEQNLNHDAMYWYRQDPGQGLRLIYYSQIVNDFQKGDIAEGYSVSREKKESFPLTVTSAQKNPTAFYLCASAAGAQETQYFGPGTRLLVL.

The chain links TRBV12-5 to TRBJ2-1; 10 nucleotides agree with TRBD2. This CDR3 has 14 amino acids. Looked up from germline, CDR1 is LGHNT and CDR2 is FRNRAP. Losses at the gene ends were 6 bases for V and 9 bases for J; bases not matched to a gene: 8. DNA of the CDR3: TGTGCTAGTGGCTCGGGACTAGCGTTGGCTGAGCAGTTCTTC. It specifies CASGSGLALAEQFF.

For the CDR3, the DNA is TGCAGCGTTGGACAGGACTCCTCTGGAAACACCATATATTTT. Protein sequence: CSVGQDSSGNTIYF. The genes are TRBV29-1 and TRBJ1-3, with D tentatively TRBD1 (6 bases). The CDR3 length is 14 residues. Germline-derived CDR1 and CDR2 are SQVTM and ANQGSEA. With 4 bases removed from V and 0 bases from J, the gap between germline ends came to 10 bases.

J is TRBJ1-1 and V is TRBV12-3 or TRBV12-4; D possibly corresponds to TRBD1 (5 bases). The CDR3 runs to 13 residues. V lost 1 base and J 5 bases, leaving 8 bases between the germline ends. The DNA of the CDR3 is TGTGCCAGCAGTTTAGGGGGGGAGACTGAAGCTTTCTTT. Its translation is CASSLGGETEAFF.

CDR3 coding DNA: TGTGCCGCACAAGGTCGTGAGGGCAATCAGCCCCAGCATTTT. It specifies CAAQGREGNQPQHF. The rearrangement links TRBV28 to TRBJ1-5; D remains ambiguous. Germline CDR1 and CDR2: MDHEN and SYDVKM. The V gene lost 11 bases and the J gene lost 2 bases, with 16 bases spanning the gap. CDR3 size: 14 residues.

This clone was counted only a few times. The chain links TRBV30 to TRBJ2-2; possible D gene TRBD2, 7 bases. The CDR3 consists of 15 residues. With 1 base removed from V and 7 bases from J, the gap between germline ends came to 16 bases. The germline gives CDR1 GTSNPN, CDR2 SVGIG (reference sequence). The CDR3 DNA sequence: TGTGCCTGGAGTGAAGGGGGGGCCTGGGGCGGGGAGCTGTTTTTT. It encodes CAWSEGGAWGGELFF.

V and J are TRBV24-1 and TRBJ2-1; 11 bases map to TRBD2. After removal of 5 bases from V and 8 bases from J, the junction contained 13 bases not matched to a gene. Germline CDR1 reads KGHDR; CDR2 reads SFDVKD. The CDR3 loop spans 17 amino acids. CDR3 sequence reads: CATSVLSTSGKVDEQFF. The CDR3 DNA sequence: TGTGCCACCAGTGTCCTTTCGACTAGCGGGAAGGTTGATGAGCAGTTCTTC.

The chain uses TRBV24-1 and TRBJ2-3; the D gene is possibly TRBD1 (6 bases). The CDR3 is 13 residues long. Germline values: CDR1 KGHDR, CDR2 SFDVKD. V shed 9 bases and J shed 5 bases, with 14 bases lying between them. CDR3 nucleotides: TGTGCCACCCAATATACAGGGATAGATACGCAGTATTTT. This encodes CATQYTGIDTQYF.

This rearrangement joins TRBV4-2 to TRBJ2-5; 7 nucleotides agree with TRBD1. In germline, CDR1 is LGHNA, CDR2 YNFKEQ. V was clipped by 4 bases and J by 2 bases; unmatched bases: 4. The CDR3 is made up of 14 amino acids. CDR3 protein: CASSPRTGQETQYF. The CDR3, as DNA: TGTGCCAGCAGCCCACGGACAGGACAAGAGACCCAGTACTTC.

The rearrangement joins TRBV28 to TRBJ1-1; 9 bases are shared with TRBD1. After removal of 5 bases from V and 4 bases from J, the junction contained 5 bases not matched to a gene. This CDR3 comprises 14 residues. From germline, CDR1 is MDHEN and CDR2 SYDVKM. CDR3 bases: TGTGCCAGCAGTGGCCAGGACAGGGGCACTGAAGCTTTCTTT. It specifies CASSGQDRGTEAFF.

V gene TRBV27 combines with J gene TRBJ1-4, with a weak D call TRBD1 (6 bases). Trimming took off 0 bases at V and 7 bases at J, with 6 bases between the two ends. Germline-derived CDR1 and CDR2 are MNHEY and SMNVEV (reference sequence). The CDR3 extends over 13 amino acids. CDR3 in DNA: TGTGCCAGCAGTTTATCGACAGGTGAAAAACTGTTTTTT. This encodes CASSLSTGEKLFF.

This chain joins TRBV11-2 and TRBJ2-1; 11 bases fit TRBD2. The V and J ends lost 5 bases and 8 bases, in that order; junction bases with no gene match: 11. The CDR3 length is 16 residues. The germline V gene encodes CDR1 SGHAT and CDR2 FQNNGV. In DNA form, the CDR3 reads TGTGCCAGCAGCCCCATTAGCGGGGGGGCCTTCCATGAGCAGTTCTTC. It codes for CASSPISGGAFHEQFF.

This chain connects TRBV27 to TRBJ2-4; 8 bases are a match to TRBD2. With V trimmed by 3 bases and J by 6 bases, 13 bases remained unmatched. Germline assignment: CDR1 MNHEY and CDR2 SMNVEV (reference sequence). The CDR3 spans 17 residues. CDR3 DNA: TGTGCCAGCAGTTTGGCGGGGGGTCATCTACAAAGAAACATTCAGTACTTC. It codes for CASSLAGGHLQRNIQYF.

The rearrangement joins TRBV7-6 to TRBJ2-5; 9 bases map to TRBD1. Trimming at V came to 5 bases and at J to 5 bases, leaving 6 bases not matched to a gene. The CDR3 runs 14 residues. The germline gives CDR1 SGHVS, CDR2 FNYEAQ. DNA for the CDR3: TGTGCCAGCAGCCTCTCGGGACAGGGTGAGACCCAGTACTTC. Translated: CASSLSGQGETQYF.

The genes are TRBV7-6 and TRBJ2-1; 10 bases align to TRBD1. J lost 7 bases, V lost 5 bases, and 11 bases had no gene match. Looked up from germline, CDR1 is SGHVS and CDR2 is FNYEAQ. The CDR3 has 16 residues. This CDR3 is CASSQDIWTGGNEQFF. The DNA for the CDR3 is TGTGCCAGCAGCCAGGACATCTGGACAGGGGGAAATGAGCAGTTCTTC.

The chain uses TRBV6-8 and TRBJ1-5; weak D call: TRBD1 (6 bases). The V gene lost 2 bases and the J gene lost 4 bases, with 12 bases spanning the gap. The germline V gene has CDR1 MNHGY and CDR2 SAAAGT. The CDR3 runs to 15 residues. The CDR3 region is CASSYPPGDNQPQHF. The CDR3 DNA is TGTGCCAGCAGTTACCCCCCAGGGGATAATCAGCCCCAGCATTTT.

The rearrangement joins TRBV27 to TRBJ2-7, with TRBD2 matching over 9 bases. Germline CDR1 is MNHEY and CDR2 is SMNVEV (reference sequence). The CDR3 is made up of 16 amino acids. V lost 3 bases to trimming and J lost 2 bases; unmatched junction nucleotides: 8. CDR3 amino acids: CASSFSLAGMPYEQYF. CDR3 sequence (DNA): TGTGCCAGCAGTTTTTCCCTAGCGGGGATGCCCTACGAGCAGTACTTC.

V is TRBV3-1 (or the pseudogene TRBV3-2) and J is TRBJ1-1; D gene uncertain. Germline-derived CDR1 and CDR2 are LGHDT and YNNKEL (reference sequence). The CDR3 covers 14 residues. V lost 3 bases to trimming and J lost 5 bases, with 13 bases between them. The DNA for the CDR3 is TGTGCCAGCAGCCAGACGGAGGTGGGGACTGAAGCTTTCTTT. This encodes CASSQTEVGTEAFF.

This chain joins TRBV6-6 and TRBJ2-7, with D possibly TRBD2 on 6 matching bases. Germline CDR1 MNHNY, CDR2 SVGAGI (reference sequence). V lost 8 bases and J lost 7, with 21 bases in between. CDR3 length: 14 amino acids. The CDR3 nucleotides are TGTGCCAGCCTCCTGGGGTACGGGGGTTTTGAGCAGTACTTC. Its translation: CASLLGYGGFEQYF.

The chain joins TRBV10-2 to TRBJ2-5; TRBD1 matches at 10 bases. The J segment lost 7 bases and the V segment lost 5 bases, leaving 7 bases of the junction unmatched. The CDR3 is made up of 14 amino acids. Germline values: CDR1 WSHSY, CDR2 SAAADI. The CDR3 loop reads CASSKGQGIGTQYF. The CDR3 nucleotides read TGCGCCAGCAGTAAGGGACAGGGGATAGGGACCCAGTACTTC.

The chain carries TRBV2 and TRBJ2-7, with 12 bases fitting TRBD1. The CDR3 extends over 16 amino acids. Trimming took 4 bases from V and 2 from J; bases not matched to a gene: 6. Germline V lookup: CDR1 SNHLY, CDR2 FYNNEI. The CDR3 sequence is CASSGKGQGATYEQYF. CDR3 in DNA: TGTGCCAGCAGTGGGAAGGGACAGGGGGCCACCTACGAGCAGTACTTC. The variable domain in full, with the rest retrieved from reference TRBV2 and TRBJ2-7, is EPEVTQTPSHQVTQMGQEVILRCVPISNHLYFYWYRQILGQKVEFLVSFYNNEISEKSEIFDDQFSVERPDGSNFTLKIRSTKLEDSAMYFCASSGKGQGATYEQYFGPGTRLTVT.

The rearrangement uses TRBV7-6 and TRBJ2-1; the match to TRBD2 covers 7 bases. CDR1 is SGHVS and CDR2 is FNYEAQ in the germline V gene. V shed 2 bases and J 7 bases; nucleotides not matched to a gene: 5. This CDR3 region has 14 residues. CDR3 amino acids: CASSLMGGVNEQFF. The CDR3 DNA reads TGTGCCAGCAGCTTAATGGGGGGGGTGAATGAGCAGTTCTTC.

The chain employs TRBV24-1 and TRBJ1-2, with D maybe TRBD1 (6 bases). The V end was cut by 4 bases, the J end by 8 bases, with 16 bases between. This CDR3 is 14 amino acids long. CDR1 is KGHDR, CDR2 SFDVKD, per germline. Here the CDR3 reads CATSETGRRRGYTF. In DNA form, the CDR3 reads TGTGCCACCAGTGAAACAGGGCGAAGGCGCGGCTACACCTTC.

This clone was seen just once. CDR3 sequence: CASSQDPTAASYNEQFF. Here the CDR3 DNA reads TGTGCCAGCAGCCAAGACCCAACAGCGGCCTCCTACAATGAGCAGTTCTTC. The V and J genes are TRBV3-1 (or the pseudogene TRBV3-2) and TRBJ2-1; tentative D call: TRBD2 (5 bases). CDR1 and CDR2 (germline): LGHDT, YNNKEL (reference sequence). Between the trimmed V and J ends, which lost 0 bases and 0 bases, there was a span of 12 bases. The CDR3 loop spans 17 amino acids.